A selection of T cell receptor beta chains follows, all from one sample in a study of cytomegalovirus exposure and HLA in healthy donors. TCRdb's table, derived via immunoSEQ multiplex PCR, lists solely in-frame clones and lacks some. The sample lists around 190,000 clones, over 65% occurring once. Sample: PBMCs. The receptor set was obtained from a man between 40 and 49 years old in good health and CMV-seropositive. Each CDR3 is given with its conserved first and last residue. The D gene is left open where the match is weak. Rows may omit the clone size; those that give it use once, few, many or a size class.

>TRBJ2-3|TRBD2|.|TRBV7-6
CASSSTGTSGRVSDTQYF
TGTGCCAGCAGCTCCACGGGGACTAGCGGGAGGGTCTCAGATACGCAGTATTTT
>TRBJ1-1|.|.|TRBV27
CASSLHPPPSWGMNTEAFF
TGTGCCAGCAGTTTACATCCTCCTCCTTCTTGGGGCATGAACACTGAAGCTTTCTTT
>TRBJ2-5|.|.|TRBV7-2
CASSPRAADQETQYF
TGTGCCAGCAGCCCCAGGGCGGCAGACCAAGAGACCCAGTACTTC
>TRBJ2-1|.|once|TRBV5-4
CASSQDGVPRNEQFF
TGTGCCAGCAGCCAAGATGGAGTCCCTCGCAATGAGCAGTTCTTC
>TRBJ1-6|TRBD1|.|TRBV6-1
CASSEVGTASSYNSPLHF
TGTGCCAGCAGTGAAGTGGGGACAGCGAGCTCCTATAATTCACCCCTCCACTTT
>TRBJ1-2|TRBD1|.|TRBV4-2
CASSQDGDRGSYTF
TGTGCCAGCAGCCAGGATGGGGACAGGGGTAGCTACACCTTC
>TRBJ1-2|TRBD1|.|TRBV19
CASSTGGTYSNYGYTF
TGTGCCAGTAGTACAGGGGGCACGTACTCTAACTATGGCTACACCTTC
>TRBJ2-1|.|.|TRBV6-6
CASSLNTGSNEQFF
TGTGCCAGCAGTTTAAACACGGGTTCCAATGAGCAGTTCTTC
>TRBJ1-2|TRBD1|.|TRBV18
CASSEGQENYGYTF
TGTGCCAGCTCAGAAGGACAGGAGAACTATGGCTACACCTTC
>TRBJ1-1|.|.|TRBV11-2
CASSLLPGHPPTEAFF
TGTGCCAGCAGCCTCCTCCCGGGACACCCGCCCACTGAAGCTTTCTTT
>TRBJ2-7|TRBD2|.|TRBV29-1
CSVDAGGYEQYF
TGCAGCGTTGATGCGGGGGGCTACGAGCAGTACTTC
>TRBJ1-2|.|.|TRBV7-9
CASSRQVTTDGYTF
TGTGCCAGCAGCCGACAGGTTACCACTGATGGCTACACCTTC
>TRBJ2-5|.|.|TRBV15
CATSSLFAPQGGETQYF
TGTGCCACCAGCAGCCTCTTTGCGCCACAGGGAGGGGAGACCCAGTACTTC
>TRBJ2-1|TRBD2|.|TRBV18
CASSPRSGSGNNEQFF
TGTGCCAGCTCACCACGTAGCGGGAGTGGTAACAATGAGCAGTTCTTC
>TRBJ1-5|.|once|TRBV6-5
CASSPNRDDNQPQHF
TGTGCCAGCAGTCCTAACAGGGATGACAATCAGCCCCAGCATTTT
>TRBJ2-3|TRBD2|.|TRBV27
CASRDLAGGDTQYF
TGTGCCAGCAGGGACCTAGCGGGAGGCGATACGCAGTATTTT
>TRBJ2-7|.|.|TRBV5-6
CASSLKRGLDHEQYF
TGTGCCAGCAGCTTGAAGCGCGGGCTGGACCACGAGCAGTACTTC
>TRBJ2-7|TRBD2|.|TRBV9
CASSVAGLAGGEQYF
TGTGCCAGCAGCGTCGCGGGACTAGCGGGAGGCGAGCAGTACTTC
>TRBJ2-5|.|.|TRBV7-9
CASSLPGPTLETQYF
TGTGCCAGCAGCTTACCTGGGCCGACATTGGAGACCCAGTACTTC
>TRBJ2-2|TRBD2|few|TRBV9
CASSVGPSGRGAGELFF
TGTGCCAGCAGCGTAGGGCCTAGCGGGAGAGGGGCCGGGGAGCTGTTTTTT
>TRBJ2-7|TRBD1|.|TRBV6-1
CASTTGGDPSYEQYF
TGTGCCAGCACCACAGGGGGCGACCCCTCCTACGAGCAGTACTTC
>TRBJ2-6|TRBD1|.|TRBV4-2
CASSQGQAFSGANVLTF
TGTGCCAGCAGCCAGGGACAGGCCTTCTCTGGGGCCAACGTCCTGACTTTC
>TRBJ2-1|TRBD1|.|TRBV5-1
CASSLWTGGTYNEQFF
TGCGCCAGCAGCCTCTGGACAGGGGGGACCTACAATGAGCAGTTCTTC
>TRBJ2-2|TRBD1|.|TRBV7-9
CASSLTSGTGNTGELFF
TGTGCCAGCAGCTTAACCTCCGGGACAGGGAACACCGGGGAGCTGTTTTTT
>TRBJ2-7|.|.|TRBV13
CASSLVGLTYEQYF
TGTGCCAGCAGCTTAGTGGGACTTACTTACGAGCAGTACTTC
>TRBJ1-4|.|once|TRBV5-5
CASSLSGEVGEKLFF
TGTGCCAGCAGCTTGTCGGGGGAAGTCGGTGAAAAACTGTTTTTT
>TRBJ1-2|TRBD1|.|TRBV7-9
CAGGTARTANYGYTF
TGTGCCGGAGGGACAGCACGAACAGCTAACTATGGCTACACCTTC
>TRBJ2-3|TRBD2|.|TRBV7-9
CSSSLHRGGSTDTQYF
TGTTCCAGCAGCTTACATCGCGGGGGTAGCACAGATACGCAGTATTTT
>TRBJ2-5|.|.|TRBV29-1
CSVVRPGFQETQYF
TGCAGCGTTGTCCGTCCAGGGTTCCAAGAGACCCAGTACTTC
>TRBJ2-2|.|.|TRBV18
CASSPPGNTGELFF
TGTGCCAGCTCACCACCGGGCAACACCGGGGAGCTGTTTTTT
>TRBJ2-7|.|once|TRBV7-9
CASSLDRSSYEQYF
TGTGCCAGCAGCTTAGACAGGAGCTCCTACGAGCAGTACTTC
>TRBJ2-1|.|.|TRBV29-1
CSAVPPGGPHNEQFF
TGCAGCGCCGTCCCCCCAGGGGGGCCTCACAATGAGCAGTTCTTC
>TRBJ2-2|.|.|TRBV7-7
CASSPRLAGELFF
TGTGCCAGCAGCCCCCGACTAGCCGGGGAGCTGTTTTTT
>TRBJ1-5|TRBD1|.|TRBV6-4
CASSGRTGQNQPQHF
TGTGCCAGCAGTGGAAGGACAGGGCAGAATCAGCCCCAGCATTTT
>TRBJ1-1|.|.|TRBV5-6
CASSLGRFPEAFF
TGTGCCAGCAGCTTGGGCAGGTTCCCTGAAGCTTTCTTT
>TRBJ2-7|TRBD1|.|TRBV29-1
CSVQGQTTYEQYF
TGCAGCGTGCAGGGACAGACGACCTACGAGCAGTACTTC
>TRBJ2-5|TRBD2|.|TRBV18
CASAYLAGGLETQYF
TGTGCCAGCGCATACCTAGCGGGAGGATTAGAGACCCAGTACTTC
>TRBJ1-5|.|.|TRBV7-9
CASSLATDNQPQHF
TGTGCCAGCAGCTTAGCGACAGACAATCAGCCCCAGCATTTT
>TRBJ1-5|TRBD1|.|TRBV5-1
CASSPGDSVNQRQHF
TGCGCCAGCAGCCCGGGGGACAGCGTGAATCAGCGCCAGCATTTT
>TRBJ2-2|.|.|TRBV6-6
CASRTEGVNTGELFF
TGTGCCAGCAGAACAGAAGGGGTGAACACCGGGGAGCTGTTTTTT
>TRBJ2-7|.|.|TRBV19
CASSIGAGTRDYEQYF
TGTGCCAGTAGTATAGGCGCCGGGACAAGGGACTACGAGCAGTACTTC
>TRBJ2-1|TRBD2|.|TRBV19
CASSRRTSGSTYNEQFF
TGTGCCAGTAGTCGTCGGACTAGCGGGAGTACTTACAATGAGCAGTTCTTC
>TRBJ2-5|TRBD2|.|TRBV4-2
CASSQVGLAGEETQYF
TGTGCCAGCAGCCAAGTCGGACTAGCGGGAGAAGAGACCCAGTACTTC